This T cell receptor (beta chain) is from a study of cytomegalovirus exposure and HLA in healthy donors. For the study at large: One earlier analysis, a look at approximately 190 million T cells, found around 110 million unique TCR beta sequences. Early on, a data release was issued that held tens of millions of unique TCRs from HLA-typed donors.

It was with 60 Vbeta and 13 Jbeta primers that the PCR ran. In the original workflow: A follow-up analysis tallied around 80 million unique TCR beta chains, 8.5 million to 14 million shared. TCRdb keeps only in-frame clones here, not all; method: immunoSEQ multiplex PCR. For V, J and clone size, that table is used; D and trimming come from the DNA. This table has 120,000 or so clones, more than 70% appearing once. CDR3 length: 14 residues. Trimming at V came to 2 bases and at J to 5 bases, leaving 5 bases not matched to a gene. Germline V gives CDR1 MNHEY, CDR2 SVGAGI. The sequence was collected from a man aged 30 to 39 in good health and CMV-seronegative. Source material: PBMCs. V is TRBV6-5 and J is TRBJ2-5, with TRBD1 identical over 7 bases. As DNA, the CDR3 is TGTGCCAGCAGTTACGTAAACAGGGGTGAGACCCAGTACTTC. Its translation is CASSYVNRGETQYF.